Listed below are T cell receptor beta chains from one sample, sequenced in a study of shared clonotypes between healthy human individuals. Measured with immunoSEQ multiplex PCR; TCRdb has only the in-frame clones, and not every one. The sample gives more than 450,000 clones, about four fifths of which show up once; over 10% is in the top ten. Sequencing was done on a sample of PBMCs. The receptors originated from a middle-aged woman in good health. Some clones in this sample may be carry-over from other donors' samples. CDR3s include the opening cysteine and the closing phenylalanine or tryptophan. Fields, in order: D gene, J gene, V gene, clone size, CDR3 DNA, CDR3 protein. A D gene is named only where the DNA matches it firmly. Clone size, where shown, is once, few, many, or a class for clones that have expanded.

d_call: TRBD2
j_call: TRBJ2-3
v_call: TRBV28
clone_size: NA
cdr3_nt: TGTGCCAGCATCCGATTAGCGGGAGGAACAGATACGCAGTATTTT
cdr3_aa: CASIRLAGGTDTQYF

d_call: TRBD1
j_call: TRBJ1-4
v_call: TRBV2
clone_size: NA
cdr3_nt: TGTGCCAGCAGGCCGAACAGGGGGCGTGAGGAAAAACTGTTTTTT
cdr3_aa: CASRPNRGREEKLFF

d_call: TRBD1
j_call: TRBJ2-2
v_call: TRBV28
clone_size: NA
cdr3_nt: TGTGCCAGCAGTCCCGAGACAGGGGCGAAGTTCGGGGAGCTGTTTTTT
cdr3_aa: CASSPETGAKFGELFF

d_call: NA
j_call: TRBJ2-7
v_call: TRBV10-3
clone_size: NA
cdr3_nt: TGTGCCATCAGCCCTGACCGCTGGGGCGAGCAGTACTTC
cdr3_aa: CAISPDRWGEQYF

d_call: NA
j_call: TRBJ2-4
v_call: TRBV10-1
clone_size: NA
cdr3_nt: TGCGCCAGCAGTGAGTCCCACGGGGAAGGCCTAAAAAACATTCAGTACTTC
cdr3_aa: CASSESHGEGLKNIQYF

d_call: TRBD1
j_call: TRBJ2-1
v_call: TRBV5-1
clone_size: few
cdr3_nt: TGCGCCAGCAGCTTGCTTGGGGACAGGGGCAATGAGCAGTTCTTC
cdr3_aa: CASSLLGDRGNEQFF

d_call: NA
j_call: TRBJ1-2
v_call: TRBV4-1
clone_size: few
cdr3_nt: TGCGCCAGCAGCCAAGATGGGGACAACCCCTATGGCTACACCTTC
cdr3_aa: CASSQDGDNPYGYTF

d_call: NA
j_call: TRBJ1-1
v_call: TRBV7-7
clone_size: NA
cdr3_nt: TGTGCCAGCAGCTTATACTCGCACAGCACTGAAGCTTTCTTT
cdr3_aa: CASSLYSHSTEAFF

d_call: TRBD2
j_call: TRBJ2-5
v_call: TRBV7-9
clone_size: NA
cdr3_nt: TGTGCCAGCAGCTTAGTTCGGCTAGCGGGAGATCAAGAGACCCAGTACTTC
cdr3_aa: CASSLVRLAGDQETQYF

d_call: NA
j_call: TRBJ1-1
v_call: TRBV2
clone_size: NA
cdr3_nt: TGTGCCAGCAGTGCTGGGATTCCCCGTGAAGCTTTCTTT
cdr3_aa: CASSAGIPREAFF

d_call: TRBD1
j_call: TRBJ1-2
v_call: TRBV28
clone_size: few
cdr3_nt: TGTGCCAGCAGTTCTCGGACAGGGTCGGGCTATGGCTACACCTTC
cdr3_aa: CASSSRTGSGYGYTF

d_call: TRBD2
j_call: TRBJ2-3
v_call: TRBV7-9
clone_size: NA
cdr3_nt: TGTGCCAGCAGCTTTTCATCTAGCGGGAGGGATACGCAGTATTTT
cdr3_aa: CASSFSSSGRDTQYF

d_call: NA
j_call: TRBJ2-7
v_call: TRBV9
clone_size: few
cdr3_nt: TGTGCCAGCAGCGTACATTTCTCCTCCGAGCAGTACTTC
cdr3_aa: CASSVHFSSEQYF

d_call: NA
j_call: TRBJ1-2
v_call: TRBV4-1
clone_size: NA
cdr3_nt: TGCGCCAGCAGCCAGGCGGGCTATGGCTACACCTTC
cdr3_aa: CASSQAGYGYTF

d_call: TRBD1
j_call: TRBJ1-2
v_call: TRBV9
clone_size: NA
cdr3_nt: TGTGCCAGCAGCGTAGCGGAAGGGGGCCCTACATACCCCTATGGCTACACCTTC
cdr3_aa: CASSVAEGGPTYPYGYTF

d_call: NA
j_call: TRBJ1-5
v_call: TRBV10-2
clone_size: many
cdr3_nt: TGCGCCAGCAGTAAGTCCGTGGGTGGGCCCCAGCATTTT
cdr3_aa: CASSKSVGGPQHF

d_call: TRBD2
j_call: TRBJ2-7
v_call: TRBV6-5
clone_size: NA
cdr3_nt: TGTGCCAGCAGTTACGGGACTAGCGGGAGTGGGCAGTACTTC
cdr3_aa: CASSYGTSGSGQYF

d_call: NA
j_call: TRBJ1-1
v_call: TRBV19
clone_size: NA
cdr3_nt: TGTGCCAGTAACGCGAGGGGGAGGAACACTGAAGCTTTCTTT
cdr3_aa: CASNARGRNTEAFF

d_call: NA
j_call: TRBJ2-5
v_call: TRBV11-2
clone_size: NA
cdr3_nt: TGTGCCAGCAGCTTACAGCGGGACAGGCAAGAGACCCAGTACTTC
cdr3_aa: CASSLQRDRQETQYF

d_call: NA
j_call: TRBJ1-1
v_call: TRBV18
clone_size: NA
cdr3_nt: TGTGCCAGCTCACCGCCCGGGACCCCTTCGCCAGCTTTCTTT
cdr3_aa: CASSPPGTPSPAFF

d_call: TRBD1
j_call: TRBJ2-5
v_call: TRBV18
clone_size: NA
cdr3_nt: TGTGCCAGCTCGCGGGACAGGGATGCGGAGACCCAGTACTTC
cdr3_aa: CASSRDRDAETQYF

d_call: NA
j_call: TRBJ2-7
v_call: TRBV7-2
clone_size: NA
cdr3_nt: TGTGCCAGCAGCTTAGCCTCGTCCTACGAGCAGTACTTC
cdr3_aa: CASSLASSYEQYF

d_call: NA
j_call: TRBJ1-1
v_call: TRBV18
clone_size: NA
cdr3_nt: TGTGCCAGCTCACTTCAAGGGGGAGAGGGCACTGAAGCTTTCTTT
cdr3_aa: CASSLQGGEGTEAFF

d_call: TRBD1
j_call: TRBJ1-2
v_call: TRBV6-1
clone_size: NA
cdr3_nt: TGTGCCAGCAGTGAAAGGACAGGGTATGGCTACACCTTC
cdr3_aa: CASSERTGYGYTF

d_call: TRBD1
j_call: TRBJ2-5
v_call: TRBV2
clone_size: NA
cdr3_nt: TGTGCCAGCAGTCGGGGGACAGGCCAAGAGACCCAGTACTTC
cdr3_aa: CASSRGTGQETQYF

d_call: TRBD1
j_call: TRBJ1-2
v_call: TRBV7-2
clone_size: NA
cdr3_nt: TGTGCCAGCAGCTTAGGGGACAGGGGAATCTATGGCTACACCTTC
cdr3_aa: CASSLGDRGIYGYTF

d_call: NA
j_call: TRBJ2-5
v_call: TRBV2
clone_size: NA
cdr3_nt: TGTGCCAGCAGTCCCAGACAGACCCAAGAGACCCAGTACTTC
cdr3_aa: CASSPRQTQETQYF

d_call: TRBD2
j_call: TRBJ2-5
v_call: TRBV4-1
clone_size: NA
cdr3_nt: TGCGCCAGCAGCCTGGGGACTAGTGGCTGGGAGACCCAGTACTTC
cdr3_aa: CASSLGTSGWETQYF

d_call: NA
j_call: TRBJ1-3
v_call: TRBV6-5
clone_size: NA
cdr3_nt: TGTGCCAGCAGCACCGGGGGGGCTTCTGGAAACACCATATATTTT
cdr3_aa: CASSTGGASGNTIYF

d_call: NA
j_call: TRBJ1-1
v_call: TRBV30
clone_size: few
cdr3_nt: TGTGCCTGGACCAGGCGAGGGCTTGGAGCTTTCTTT
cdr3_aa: CAWTRRGLGAFF

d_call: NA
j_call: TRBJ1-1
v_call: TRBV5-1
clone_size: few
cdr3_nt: TGCGCCAGCAGCGCTAGTGGGTATACTGAAGCTTTCTTT
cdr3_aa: CASSASGYTEAFF

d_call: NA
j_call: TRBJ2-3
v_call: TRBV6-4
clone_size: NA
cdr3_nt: TGTGCCAGCAGCTTTCTGCCAACAGATACGCAGTATTTT
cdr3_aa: CASSFLPTDTQYF

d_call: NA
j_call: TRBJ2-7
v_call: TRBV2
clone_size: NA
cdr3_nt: TGTGCCAGCAGCTCAGACAGATCCTACGAGCAGTACTTC
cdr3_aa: CASSSDRSYEQYF

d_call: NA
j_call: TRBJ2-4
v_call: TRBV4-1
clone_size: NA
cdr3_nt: TGCGCCAGCAGCCAAGACAGAACGAGGGACATTCAGTACTTC
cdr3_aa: CASSQDRTRDIQYF

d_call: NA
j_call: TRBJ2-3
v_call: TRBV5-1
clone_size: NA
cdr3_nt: TGCGCCAGCAGCTTGGCCGGGGCCCGCACAGATACGCAGTATTTT
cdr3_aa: CASSLAGARTDTQYF

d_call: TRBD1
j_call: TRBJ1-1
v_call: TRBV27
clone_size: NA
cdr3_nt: TGTGCCAGCAGTTTCCATGGGGGGACAGCGAACACTGAAGCTTTCTTT
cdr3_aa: CASSFHGGTANTEAFF

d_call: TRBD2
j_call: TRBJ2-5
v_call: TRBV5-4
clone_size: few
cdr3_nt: TGTGCCAGCAGCACTCGGACTAGCGGTAGAGAGACCCAGTACTTC
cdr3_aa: CASSTRTSGRETQYF

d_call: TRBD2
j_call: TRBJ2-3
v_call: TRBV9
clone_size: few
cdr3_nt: TGTGCCAGCAGCGCCCGGACTAGCGGTAGCACAGATACGCAGTATTTT
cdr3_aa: CASSARTSGSTDTQYF

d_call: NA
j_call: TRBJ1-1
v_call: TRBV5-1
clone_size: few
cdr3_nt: TGCGCCAGCAGCTTGGCTCCACCGAACACTGAAGCTTTCTTT
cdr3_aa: CASSLAPPNTEAFF

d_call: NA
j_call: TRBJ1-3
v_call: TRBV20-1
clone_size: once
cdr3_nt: TGCAGTGCTAGTAGCTCGAACACCATATATTTT
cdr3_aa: CSASSSNTIYF

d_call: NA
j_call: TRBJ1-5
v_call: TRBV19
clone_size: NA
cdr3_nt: TGTGCCAGTAGTATTGGGGCAGGGAGAAATCAGCCCCAGCATTTT
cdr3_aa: CASSIGAGRNQPQHF

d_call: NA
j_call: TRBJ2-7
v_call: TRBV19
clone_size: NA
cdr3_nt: TGTGCCAGTAGTGCGGACTATTTCCAGGGCTACGAGCAGTACTTC
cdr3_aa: CASSADYFQGYEQYF

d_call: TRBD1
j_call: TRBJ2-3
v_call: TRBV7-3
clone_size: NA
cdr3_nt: TGTGCCAGCAGCCTAGGGGGACAGACTACAGATACGCAGTATTTT
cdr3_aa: CASSLGGQTTDTQYF

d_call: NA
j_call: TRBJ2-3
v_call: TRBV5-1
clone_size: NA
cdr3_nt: TGCGCCAGCAGCTTGGAGAACCCCACAGATACGCAGTATTTT
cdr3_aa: CASSLENPTDTQYF

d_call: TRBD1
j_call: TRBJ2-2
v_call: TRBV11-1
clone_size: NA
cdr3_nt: TGTGCCAGCAGCTTGGGACAGACCGGGGAGCTGTTTTTT
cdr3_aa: CASSLGQTGELFF

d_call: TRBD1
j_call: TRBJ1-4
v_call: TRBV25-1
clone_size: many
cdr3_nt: TGTGCCAGCAGTGTCGGGACAGGGAATGAAAAACTGTTTTTT
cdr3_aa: CASSVGTGNEKLFF

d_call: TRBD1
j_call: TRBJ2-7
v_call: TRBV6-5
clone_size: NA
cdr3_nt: TGTGCCAGCGGGAGAGGACAGGGTATCTCCTACGAGCAGTACTTC
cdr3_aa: CASGRGQGISYEQYF

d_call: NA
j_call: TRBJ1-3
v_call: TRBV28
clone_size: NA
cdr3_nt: TGTGCCAGCAGTTTGGGCAGGGCGGACACCATATATTTT
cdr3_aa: CASSLGRADTIYF

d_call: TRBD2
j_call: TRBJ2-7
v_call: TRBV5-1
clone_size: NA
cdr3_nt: TGCGCCAGCAGCCGGGTAGGTCCTAGCGGGACTGTCGAGCAGTACTTC
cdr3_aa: CASSRVGPSGTVEQYF

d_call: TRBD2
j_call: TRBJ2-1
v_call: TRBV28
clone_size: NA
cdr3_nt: TGTGCCAGCATCTCCGCTAGCGGGAGGGCCCTCGTTGAGCAGTTCTTC
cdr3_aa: CASISASGRALVEQFF

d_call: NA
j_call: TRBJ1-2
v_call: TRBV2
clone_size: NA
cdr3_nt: TGTGCCAGCATCACGACAGGTTATGGCTACACCTTC
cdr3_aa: CASITTGYGYTF